Listed here are 21 T cell receptor beta chains from one sample, sequenced in a study of OX40 agonist ivuxolimab in advanced cancers. Profiling relied on immunoSEQ multiplex PCR, and the TCRdb table lists in-frame clones only, not all of them. This table holds about 100,000 clones, 91% found once. The specimen comprised CD4+ or CD8+ T cells sorted from blood, sampled in a trial of the OX40 agonist ivuxolimab. These receptor sequences come from an adult with an advanced solid tumor such as melanoma, head and neck, liver or kidney cancer.

V is TRBV19 and J is TRBJ2-2, with a tentative D call TRBD1 (6 bases). The ends were cut back, 7 bases at V and 0 bases at J, with 9 bases in the middle. The germline V gene encodes CDR1 LNHDA and CDR2 SQIVND (reference sequence). The CDR3 is 14 residues long. The CDR3 bases are TGTGCCAGTATGGGGGCCACGAACACCGGGGAGCTGTTTTTT. Translation: CASMGATNTGELFF. The complete variable domain, with remaining parts taken from reference TRBV19 and TRBJ2-2, reads DGGITQSPKYLFRKEGQNVTLSCEQNLNHDAMYWYRQDPGQGLRLIYYSQIVNDFQKGDIAEGYSVSREKKESFPLTVTSAQKNPTAFYLCASMGATNTGELFFGEGSRLTVL.

This clone has a handful of counts. The chain combines TRBV5-6 with TRBJ1-1; D uncertain. CDR3 length: 12 amino acids. Trimming removed 2 bases from V and 3 bases from J, with 5 bases in between. Germline V CDR1 and CDR2: SGHDT, YYEEEE. The CDR3 loop reads CASSFRYTEAFF. For the CDR3, the DNA is TGTGCCAGCAGCTTTAGATACACTGAAGCTTTCTTT.

The V call is TRBV9, the J call TRBJ2-3; 9 bases are shared with TRBD2. Germline V gene data show CDR1 as SGDLS and CDR2 as YYNGEE. J gave up 3 bases and V 0 bases, and 5 bases lay outside the gene matches. The length of the CDR3 is 16 residues. DNA of the CDR3: TGTGCCAGCAGCGTAGCTAGCGGGATATGGACAGATACGCAGTATTTT. Translating gives CASSVASGIWTDTQYF.

The chain combines TRBV27 with TRBJ1-5, with D unclear. V was cut by 4 bases and J by 7 bases, with 17 bases left in between. The length of the CDR3 is 15 residues. The germline V gene encodes CDR1 MNHEY and CDR2 SMNVEV (reference sequence). CDR3 sequence reads: CASSSLEGVGQPQHF. CDR3 sequence (DNA): TGTGCCAGCAGTTCCCTCGAGGGTGTTGGACAGCCCCAGCATTTT.

As DNA, the CDR3 is TGTGCCAGCAGCCTTTCCGGGACCGGATTGAGGAATGAGCAGTTCTTC. Translation: CASSLSGTGLRNEQFF. The chain employs TRBV27 and TRBJ2-1; possibly TRBD1 or TRBD2 for D (5 bases each). V was clipped by 6 bases and J by 7 bases, with 22 bases between them. CDR3 length: 16 amino acids. Germline V lookup: CDR1 MNHEY, CDR2 SMNVEV (reference sequence).

This chain joins TRBV28 and TRBJ1-5; TRBD1 matches 10 bases. V dropped 7 bases and J dropped 6; count of bases not matched to a gene: 9. Germline values: CDR1 MDHEN, CDR2 SYDVKM. The CDR3 sequence is 15 residues long. Written as DNA, the CDR3 is TGTGCCAGCAATACCGGGACAGGGGCAAGTCAGCCCCAGCATTTT. This codes for CASNTGTGASQPQHF.

The count of this clone is one. V gene TRBV19 combines with J gene TRBJ2-3; 13 nucleotides align to TRBD2. Unmatched junction bases numbered 10, after V lost 5 bases and J lost 2 bases. Germline V CDR1 and CDR2: LNHDA, SQIVND (reference sequence). The CDR3 covers 18 residues. This CDR3 reads CASSARWTSGSSTDTQYF. The CDR3, as DNA: TGTGCCAGTAGTGCCCGGTGGACTAGCGGGAGTTCCACAGATACGCAGTATTTT.

The count of this clone is one. The CDR3 reads CASSGNRYEQYF. CDR3 in DNA: TGCGCCAGCAGCGGGAACCGTTACGAGCAGTACTTC. The chain recombines TRBV5-1 with TRBJ2-7; D not certain. CDR1 is SGHRS, CDR2 YFSETQ, per germline. This CDR3 has 12 amino acids. V was trimmed by 4 bases and J by 4 bases, leaving 9 bases between them.

The genes are TRBV7-2 and TRBJ2-2, with 8 bases lining up with TRBD2. V lost 5 bases and J lost 2; bases outside the gene matches: 7. Per the germline V gene, CDR1 is SGHTA and CDR2 is FQGNSA. The CDR3 contains 16 residues. CDR3 in DNA: TGTGCCAGCAGCCGAAGGACTAGCCTTAACACCGGGGAGCTGTTTTTT. Its translation: CASSRRTSLNTGELFF.

The chain carries TRBV4-3 and TRBJ2-7; 12 bases line up with TRBD2. The CDR3 loop spans 19 amino acids. Looked up from germline, CDR1 is LGHNA and CDR2 is YSLEER. Trimming cost V 4 bases and J 0 bases; bases outside gene matches: 13. CDR3 residues: CASSRRLAGADPNSYEQYF. CDR3 nucleotide sequence: TGCGCCAGCAGCCGCCGACTAGCGGGGGCCGACCCCAACTCCTACGAGCAGTACTTC.

The chain employs TRBV9 and TRBJ2-2; no definite D call. CDR3 length equals 14 residues. CDR1 is SGDLS, CDR2 YYNGEE, per germline. Trimming removed 0 bases at V and 8 bases at J, with 11 bases between. The CDR3 region is CASSVGVSGGELFF. The CDR3 coding sequence is TGTGCCAGCAGCGTAGGGGTTTCTGGGGGGGAGCTGTTTTTT.

J is TRBJ2-1 and V is TRBV14; D is perhaps TRBD2 (5 bases). The V gene lost 5 bases and the J gene lost 5 bases, with 10 bases spanning the gap. Germline V gives CDR1 SGHDN, CDR2 FVKESK. This CDR3 spans 13 amino acids. The DNA for the CDR3 is TGTGCCAGCAGCAAACTAGGGAACAATGAGCAGTTCTTC. This sequence encodes CASSKLGNNEQFF.

This chain links TRBV19 with TRBJ1-2; D unclear. The CDR3 length is 15 residues. Trimming removed 5 bases at V and 4 bases at J, with 17 bases between. Germline values: CDR1 LNHDA, CDR2 SQIVND (reference sequence). CDR3 nucleotide sequence: TGTGCCAGTAGTTTCCCGTATGAGGGTGCCTATGGCTACACCTTC. Its translation: CASSFPYEGAYGYTF.

This clone has a handful of counts. V and J are TRBV5-6 and TRBJ2-2, with D possibly TRBD2 on 5 matching bases. Germline CDR1 is SGHDT and CDR2 is YYEEEE. Trimming took 0 bases from V and 9 from J, leaving 15 bases between them. The CDR3 is 15 amino acids. CDR3 region: CASSLDAFLARELFF. DNA of the CDR3: TGTGCCAGCAGCTTGGATGCCTTCCTAGCCCGGGAGCTGTTTTTT.

The rearrangement links TRBV5-1 to TRBJ2-3; 7 positions agree with TRBD2. CDR3 size: 15 residues. The V gene's germline CDR1 is SGHRS and CDR2 YFSETQ. After removal of 5 bases from V and 2 bases from J, the junction contained 8 bases not matched to a gene. CDR3 bases: TGCGCCAGCAGAGGTACTAGCGTCGTCACAGATACGCAGTATTTT. Residues: CASRGTSVVTDTQYF.

The chain recombines TRBV7-2 with TRBJ2-7; 7 positions agree with TRBD2. The CDR3 has 14 residues. The junction had 8 bases not matched to a gene; V was cut back by 7 bases and J by 2 bases. Germline CDR1 reads SGHTA; CDR2 reads FQGNSA. The CDR3 DNA is TGTGCCAGCAAGGGAAGCGGGGAGCCCTACGAGCAGTACTTC. Encoded protein: CASKGSGEPYEQYF.

The J gene is TRBJ1-2, the V gene TRBV28, with D possibly TRBD1 on 6 matching bases. V lost 8 bases and J lost 9, with 13 bases in between. The germline gives CDR1 MDHEN, CDR2 SYDVKM. The CDR3 runs to 11 residues. CDR3 in DNA: TGTGCCAGCGGACAGAGAGCCAGCTACACCTTC. Its translation is CASGQRASYTF.

The chain recombines TRBV11-3 with TRBJ1-1, with 11 bases lining up with TRBD1. The CDR3 has 15 amino acids. Germline lookup yields CDR1 SGHNT and CDR2 YENEEA. V shed 6 bases and J 5 bases; nucleotides not matched to a gene: 8. For the CDR3, the DNA is TGTGCCAGCAGACCTCCGGGACAGGGGGGAACTGAAGCTTTCTTT. Amino acids: CASRPPGQGGTEAFF.

Comment on this clone: An end of the junction does not agree with germline; a read error may underlie this. The chain uses TRBV28 and TRBJ2-5; a possible D gene is TRBD2 (6 bases). The CDR3 consists of 12 residues. CDR1 and CDR2 (germline): MDHEN, SYDVKM. The CDR3, as DNA: TGTGCCACCAGTTCGGGGACTTCGGTCCAGTACTTC. Its protein is CATSSGTSVQYF.

The rearrangement uses TRBV6-6 and TRBJ2-1, with D unresolved. The length of the CDR3 is 13 residues. From germline, CDR1 is MNHNY and CDR2 SVGAGI (reference sequence). V lost 0 bases to trimming and J lost 7 bases, with 7 bases between them. The CDR3 sequence is CASSYSNGNEQFF. The CDR3 coding sequence is TGTGCCAGCAGTTACTCGAATGGAAATGAGCAGTTCTTC.

This chain links TRBV28 with TRBJ2-5; D unresolved. Germline CDR1 is MDHEN and CDR2 is SYDVKM. V was trimmed by 2 bases and J by 7 bases, leaving 17 bases between them. The CDR3 has 15 amino acids. The chain's CDR3 is CASSLTSRGGGTQYF. CDR3 nucleotide sequence: TGTGCCAGCAGTTTAACGTCTCGTGGTGGCGGGACCCAGTACTTC. Supplemented by reference TRBV28 and TRBJ2-5, the full variable domain reads DVKVTQSSRYLVKRTGEKVFLECVQDMDHENMFWYRQDPGLGLRLIYFSYDVKMKEKGDIPEGYSVSREKKERFSLILESASTNQTSMYLCASSLTSRGGGTQYFGPGTRLLVL.